This T cell receptor beta chain was identified during a study of naive and memory T cell subsets. Alpha and beta libraries were amplified separately from the second PCR onward. Cells stained for CD3, CD4, CD8, CD45RA and CD27 were sorted into four subsets. The beta constant-region primer was an equimolar mix of two oligonucleotides covering TRBC1 and TRBC2. In TCRdb, the UMI-ligation and nested PCR reads were re-called with MiXCR into one record per CDR3 protein. Of about 90,000 distinct CDR3 sequences listed, roughly 7% were seen once; the top ten hold roughly 1.6%. The study, taken as a whole, reports: In naive cells, over 90% of TCR sequences were seen only once.

This clonotype appeared many times. Its cognate antigen is unknown. The trim removed 7 bases at V and 9 bases at J, leaving 10 bases unmatched. The CDR3 totals 13 residues. Germline CDR1 SQVTM, CDR2 ANQGSEA. The TCR sequence derives from a human donor in good health. Sequencing was performed on central memory CD4+ T cells from blood. The genes are TRBV29-1 and TRBJ2-7; TRBD2 agrees at 12 bases. The DNA for the CDR3 is TGCAGCGGGCGACTAGCGGGAGACCCTGTGCAGTACTTC. It is translated as CSGRLAGDPVQYF.